Listed here are 29 T cell receptor beta chains from one sample, sequenced in a study of cytomegalovirus exposure and HLA in healthy donors (dated by TCRdb to 2017 to 2019). Library preparation used the immunoSEQ multiplex PCR assay. For the multiplex PCR, a mixture combining 60 forward primers for TCR Vbeta segments and 13 reverse primers for TCR Jbeta segments was used. TCRdb's version of the immuneACCESS table is confined to in-frame rearrangements and falls short of the full clone set. An unresolved V gene accounts for under half of the shortfall where checked; the remainder is of unknown origin. For this sample there are fewer than 150,000 clones; about 68% appear just once. Around a tenth of the sample is taken by the ten largest. Sequenced material: PBMCs. The receptor set was obtained from a woman between 45 and 65 years old in good health and CMV-seropositive.

The J gene is TRBJ2-3, the V gene TRBV4-2; maybe TRBD2 (6 bases). Trimming took 0 bases from V and 5 from J, leaving 15 bases between them. CDR1 LGHNA and CDR2 YNFKEQ come from the germline V gene. The CDR3 consists of 16 residues. CDR3 residues: CASSQEMTSVGDTQYF. The CDR3 DNA sequence: TGTGCCAGCAGCCAAGAAATGACTAGTGTTGGAGATACGCAGTATTTT.

This sequence joins TRBV5-1 and TRBJ1-4; D possibly corresponds to TRBD1 (5 bases). The CDR3 has 15 amino acids. CDR1 and CDR2 from the germline V gene are SGHRS and YFSETQ. The V and J ends lost 2 bases and 0 bases respectively, with 8 bases between them. The chain's CDR3 is CASSFSTATNEKLFF. CDR3 DNA sequence: TGCGCCAGCAGCTTCTCGACAGCAACTAATGAAAAACTGTTTTTT.

J is TRBJ1-4 and V is TRBV30; 7 bases are shared with TRBD1. Losses at the gene ends were 5 bases for V and 4 bases for J; bases not matched to a gene: 4. Germline V gives CDR1 GTSNPN, CDR2 SVGIG (reference sequence). This CDR3 spans 13 amino acids. DNA for the CDR3: TGTGCCTGGGGGACAGCCGGTAATGAAAAACTGTTTTTT. This gives the protein CAWGTAGNEKLFF. The whole variable domain, filled in from reference TRBV30 and TRBJ1-4, reads SQTIHQWPATLVQPVGSPLSLECTVEGTSNPNLYWYRQAAGRGLQLLFYSVGIGQISSEVPQNLSASRPQDRQFILSSKKLLLSDSGFYLCAWGTAGNEKLFFGSGTQLSVL.

This clone was counted once. The chain has TRBV6-5 and TRBJ2-7, with D possibly being TRBD2 (5 bases). Germline CDR1 MNHEY, CDR2 SVGAGI. V was cut by 3 bases and J by 6 bases, with 12 bases left in between. The CDR3 contains 13 residues. CDR3 sequence reads: CASSYFMEAEQYF. CDR3 sequence (DNA): TGTGCCAGCAGTTATTTTATGGAGGCCGAGCAGTACTTC.

This chain joins TRBV7-9 and TRBJ1-2; D may be TRBD1 (5 bases). V lost 6 bases and J 5 bases, leaving 7 bases between the germline ends. The germline CDR1 and CDR2 sequences are SEHNR and FQNEAQ (reference sequence). CDR3 length: 11 amino acids. The chain's CDR3 is CASSRQYGYTF. The CDR3 bases are TGTGCCAGCAGTCGACAGTATGGCTACACCTTC.

This clone has more than one count but fewer than ten. The chain recombines TRBV1 with TRBJ1-3. TRBV1 is reported as a pseudogene. The length of the CDR3 is 16 residues. CDR3 in amino acids: CTSSHKRRFSGNTIYF. The CDR3 DNA reads TGCACCAGCAGCCACAAGCGACGGTTCTCTGGAAACACCATATATTTT.

V gene TRBV19 combines with J gene TRBJ1-1; no clear D gene. Germline loops: CDR1 LNHDA, CDR2 SQIVND (reference sequence). Trimming shortened V by 7 bases and J by 1 base, and 13 bases separated the two germline ends. CDR3 length equals 14 residues. The DNA of the CDR3 is TGTGCCAGTACCGGGAGGGTAACGAACACTGAAGCTTTCTTT. It codes for CASTGRVTNTEAFF.

The chain is built from TRBV29-1 and TRBJ1-1; no clear D. Germline loops: CDR1 SQVTM, CDR2 ANQGSEA. V was trimmed by 0 bases and J by 2 bases, leaving 4 bases between them. This CDR3 has 12 amino acids. The CDR3 loop is CSVEDPNTEAFF. As DNA, the CDR3 is TGCAGCGTTGAAGATCCAAACACTGAAGCTTTCTTT. The full variable domain, with the rest looked up from reference TRBV29-1 and TRBJ1-1, is SAVISQKPSRDICQRGTSLTIQCQVDSQVTMMFWYRQQPGQSLTLIATANQGSEATYESGFVIDKFPISRPNLTFSTLTVSNMSPEDSSIYLCSVEDPNTEAFFGQGTRLTVV.

This chain links TRBV15 with TRBJ2-2; 8 bases map to TRBD2. J gave up 5 bases and V 1 base, and 9 bases lay outside the gene matches. Germline V gene lookup returns CDR1 LNHNV and CDR2 YYDKDF (reference sequence). The CDR3 length is 17 residues. Written as DNA, the CDR3 is TGTGCCACCAGCAGAGCGACCGGGACTAGAGGTACCGGGGAGCTGTTTTTT. It specifies CATSRATGTRGTGELFF. Drawing the rest from reference TRBV15 and TRBJ2-2, the complete variable domain is DAMVIQNPRYQVTQFGKPVTLSCSQTLNHNVMYWYQQKSSQAPKLLFHYYDKDFNNEADTPDNFQSRRPNTSFCFLDIRSPGLGDTAMYLCATSRATGTRGTGELFFGEGSRLTVL.

This chain uses TRBV7-2 with TRBJ2-5, with 7 nucleotides matching TRBD1. Germline V CDR1 and CDR2: SGHTA, FQGNSA. The CDR3 runs 14 residues. The V and J ends lost 1 base and 8 bases, in that order; junction bases with no gene match: 7. The CDR3 DNA reads TGTGCCAGCAGCTTAGGCGCCCAGGGGGACACCCAGTACTTC. Translation: CASSLGAQGDTQYF.

The V and J genes are TRBV4-1 and TRBJ2-7; 7 bases agree with TRBD2. V shed 3 bases, J shed 0 bases, and the junction held 5 bases outside the gene matches. The CDR3 consists of 15 residues. Germline assignment: CDR1 MGHRA and CDR2 YSYEKL. The CDR3 region has the DNA TGCGCCAGCAGCCACCAAAGCGGGAACTCCTACGAGCAGTACTTC. This codes for CASSHQSGNSYEQYF.

The chain links TRBV5-6 to TRBJ1-4, with D possibly TRBD1 on 6 matching bases. CDR3 length: 14 residues. V was trimmed by 2 bases and J by 8 bases, leaving 13 bases between them. Germline-derived CDR1 and CDR2 are SGHDT and YYEEEE. CDR3 residues: CASSFLQGGEKLFF. Here the CDR3 DNA reads TGTGCCAGCAGCTTCCTACAGGGAGGGGAAAAACTGTTTTTT.

This clone has just a few counts. The same CDR3 arises from other DNA sequences in this sample as well. The CDR3 loop reads CASSLRYEQYF. In nucleotides, the CDR3 is TGTGCCAGCAGTTTACGCTACGAGCAGTACTTC. The rearrangement joins TRBV28 to TRBJ2-7; D not certain. The CDR3 runs 11 residues. Trimming removed 2 bases from V and 3 bases from J, with 2 bases in between. Germline V gene data show CDR1 as MDHEN and CDR2 as SYDVKM.

J is TRBJ1-4 and V is TRBV19; weak D call: TRBD1 (5 bases). Trimming removed 3 bases from V and 16 bases from J, with 15 bases in between. The germline gives CDR1 LNHDA, CDR2 SQIVND (reference sequence). The CDR3 extends over 12 amino acids. This CDR3 is CASSMVPGTTFF. The CDR3 DNA is TGTGCCAGTAGTATGGTCCCAGGGACTACGTTTTTT.

V gene TRBV15 combines with J gene TRBJ2-1, with TRBD2 matching over 8 bases. Germline CDR1 and CDR2: LNHNV and YYDKDF (reference sequence). V trimming: 0 bases; J trimming: 8 bases; junction bases outside the gene matches: 6. There are 15 residues in the CDR3. As DNA, the CDR3 is TGTGCCACCAGCAGAGATGGGACTAGTCATCATGAGCAGTTCTTC. Protein: CATSRDGTSHHEQFF.

The V call is TRBV7-6, the J call TRBJ1-1; 9 bases align to TRBD1. Unmatched junction bases numbered 8, after V lost 3 bases and J lost 3 bases. The CDR3 is made up of 16 amino acids. CDR1 is SGHVS, CDR2 FNYEAQ, per germline. Here the CDR3 DNA reads TGTGCCAGCAGCTTTACCACAGGGGGCAGGGACACTGAAGCTTTCTTT. It codes for CASSFTTGGRDTEAFF. The variable domain in full, completed from reference TRBV7-6 and TRBJ1-1, reads GAGVSQSPRYKVTKRGQDVALRCDPISGHVSLYWYRQALGQGPEFLTYFNYEAQQDKSGLPNDRFSAERPEGSISTLTIQRTEQRDSAMYRCASSFTTGGRDTEAFFGQGTRLTVV.

This clone has a single count. The V gene is TRBV4-3, the J gene TRBJ2-2; the D gene is possibly TRBD2 (6 bases). The CDR3 contains 18 residues. CDR1 LGHNA and CDR2 YSLEER come from the germline V gene. Deletions cut 0 bases from V and 4 bases from J, with 18 bases between. The CDR3 coding sequence is TGCGCCAGCAGCCAAGATTGGCTAGCGATAATCCGCACCGGGGAGCTGTTTTTT. Its protein product is CASSQDWLAIIRTGELFF.

The chain uses TRBV7-9 and TRBJ1-5; TRBD1 matches at 7 bases. The CDR3 has 16 amino acids. Germline assignment: CDR1 SEHNR and CDR2 FQNEAQ (reference sequence). V trimming: 5 bases; J trimming: 3 bases; junction bases outside the gene matches: 10. CDR3 sequence reads: CASSEGTVVLNQPQHF. The CDR3 DNA follows: TGTGCCAGCAGCGAAGGGACAGTGGTACTCAATCAGCCCCAGCATTTT.

The chain carries TRBV14 and TRBJ1-1, with 7 positions matching TRBD1. Trimming at V came to 3 bases and at J to 5 bases, leaving 6 bases not matched to a gene. Germline loops: CDR1 SGHDN, CDR2 FVKESK. The CDR3 length is 14 residues. This CDR3 is CASSHYAGGTEAFF. Here the CDR3 DNA reads TGTGCCAGCAGCCACTACGCAGGGGGTACTGAAGCTTTCTTT.

This chain links TRBV9 with TRBJ2-5, with TRBD2 matching over 9 bases. The CDR3 is 15 residues long. With V trimmed by 3 bases and J by 5 bases, 8 bases remained unmatched. CDR1 is SGDLS and CDR2 is YYNGEE in the germline V gene. In DNA, the CDR3 is TGTGCCAGCAGCGCCATAGCGGGGGCCGGGGAGACCCAGTACTTC. Translation: CASSAIAGAGETQYF.

This clone came up once. The rearrangement joins TRBV6-4 to TRBJ1-2, with a tentative D call TRBD1 (5 bases). V lost 5 bases and J 2 bases, leaving 18 bases between the germline ends. CDR1 MRHNA and CDR2 SNTAGT come from the germline V gene. The CDR3 is made up of 16 amino acids. The CDR3 sequence is CASSMTAGGKNYGYTF. The CDR3 nucleotides are TGTGCCAGCAGTATGACGGCCGGGGGGAAGAACTATGGCTACACCTTC.

This chain joins TRBV19 and TRBJ2-5, with 9 bases aligning to TRBD1. CDR1 and CDR2 (germline): LNHDA, SQIVND (reference sequence). V lost 5 bases, J lost 5 bases, and 9 bases stayed unmatched. The CDR3 is 15 residues long. CDR3 nucleotide sequence: TGTGCCAGTAGTTTAACTTCGACAGGGGGGGAGACCCAGTACTTC. Translated: CASSLTSTGGETQYF.

The V and J genes are TRBV6-1 and TRBJ2-1, with D possibly TRBD2 on 5 matching bases. CDR1 is MNHNS and CDR2 is SASEGT in the germline V gene. Trimming took 4 bases from V and 10 from J, leaving 14 bases between them. This CDR3 contains 13 residues. The CDR3 sequence: CASSARGLEEQFF. CDR3 nucleotide sequence: TGTGCCAGCAGTGCCCGAGGACTCGAGGAGCAGTTCTTC.

The DNA for the CDR3 is TGTGCCAGCAGCTTCACGGACACTGAAGCTTTCTTT. Amino acid sequence: CASSFTDTEAFF. The chain employs TRBV5-6 and TRBJ1-1; D unresolved. Germline CDR1 reads SGHDT; CDR2 reads YYEEEE. This CDR3 is 12 amino acids long. V was trimmed by 2 bases and J by 3 bases, leaving 5 bases between them.

The gene calls are TRBV10-1 and TRBJ1-2; possibly TRBD1 for D (5 bases). Germline CDR1 is WNHNN and CDR2 is SYGVQD (reference sequence). This CDR3 has 13 amino acids. Deletions cut 4 bases from V and 2 bases from J, with 8 bases between. CDR3: CASSGQSNYGYTF. CDR3 bases: TGCGCCAGCAGTGGACAGTCCAACTATGGCTACACCTTC.

V and J are TRBV19 and TRBJ1-1; no firm D call. This CDR3 comprises 11 residues. In germline, CDR1 is LNHDA, CDR2 SQIVND (reference sequence). Trimming shortened V by 7 bases and J by 4 bases, and 7 bases separated the two germline ends. CDR3 nucleotide sequence: TGTGCCAGTATAGGAGTCACTGAAGCTTTCTTT. Its protein product is CASIGVTEAFF.

This chain uses TRBV11-2 with TRBJ1-1, with D tentatively TRBD1 (5 bases). This CDR3 has 15 amino acids. The V gene's germline CDR1 is SGHAT and CDR2 FQNNGV. The V gene lost 6 bases and the J gene lost 0 bases, with 14 bases spanning the gap. The CDR3 region is CASSLGRGLNTEAFF. DNA of the CDR3: TGTGCCAGCAGTCTAGGGCGGGGCTTGAACACTGAAGCTTTCTTT.

The chain links TRBV28 to TRBJ2-3; D is perhaps TRBD1 (5 bases). CDR1 is MDHEN, CDR2 SYDVKM, per germline. Trimming shortened V by 5 bases and J by 4 bases, and 10 bases separated the two germline ends. The CDR3 loop spans 13 amino acids. CDR3 region: CASSARGADTQYF. The CDR3 bases are TGTGCCAGCAGTGCAAGGGGTGCAGATACGCAGTATTTT.

The chain uses TRBV30 and TRBJ2-2; 7 bases line up with TRBD2. The germline V gene encodes CDR1 GTSNPN and CDR2 SVGIG (reference sequence). The CDR3 loop spans 14 amino acids. Losses at the gene ends were 6 bases for V and 1 base for J; bases not matched to a gene: 5. The CDR3 region is CACPGLMNTGELFF. CDR3 DNA sequence: TGTGCCTGTCCGGGACTAATGAACACCGGGGAGCTGTTTTTT.